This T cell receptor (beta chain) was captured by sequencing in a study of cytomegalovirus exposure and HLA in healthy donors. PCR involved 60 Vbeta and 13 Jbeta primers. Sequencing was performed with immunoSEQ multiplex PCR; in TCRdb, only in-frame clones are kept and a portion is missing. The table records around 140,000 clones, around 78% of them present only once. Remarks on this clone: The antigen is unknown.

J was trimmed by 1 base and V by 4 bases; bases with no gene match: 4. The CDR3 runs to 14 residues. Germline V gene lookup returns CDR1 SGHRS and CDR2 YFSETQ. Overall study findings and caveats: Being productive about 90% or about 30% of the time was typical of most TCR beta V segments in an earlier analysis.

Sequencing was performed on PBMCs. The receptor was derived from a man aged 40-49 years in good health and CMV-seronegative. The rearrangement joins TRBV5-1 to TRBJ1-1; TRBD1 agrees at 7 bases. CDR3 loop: CASSATGRNTEAFF. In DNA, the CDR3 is TGCGCCAGCAGCGCGACAGGGAGGAACACTGAAGCTTTCTTT.